This T cell receptor beta chain originates from a study of graft-versus-host responses after intestinal transplantation. Study at large: Recipients uniformly received anti-thymocyte globulin induction, followed by tacrolimus and steroids for three to four years.

On this clone: Its target is not known.

Study-wide findings and caveats: Maximum circulating GvH clone levels tracked with early post-transplant HvG decreases. Subjects displaying graft-donor T cell macrochimerism possessed elevated graft-versus-host to host-versus-graft clonal ratios inside allografts. Ileal or blood samples showed some GvH clones first, and such clones were also found in recipient marrow.

This CDR3 has 15 amino acids. V lost 4 bases and J 7 bases, leaving 18 bases between the germline ends. Germline loops: CDR1 SGDLS, CDR2 YYNGEE. Sequenced by immunoSEQ multiplex PCR; TCRdb stores in-frame clones only, minus some. The sample includes roughly 80,000 clones, about nine tenths of them seen just once. This material consisted of unstimulated CD8+ T cells sorted from spleen or lymph node cells, taken before transplant. The sequence was obtained from a human donor who was the organ donor for an intestinal transplant. The rearrangement uses TRBV9 and TRBJ1-5; D is uncertain. CDR3 in amino acids: CASSPPGRLRQPQHF. CDR3 nucleotides: TGTGCCAGCAGCCCCCCTGGGAGGCTGCGCCAGCCCCAGCATTTT. Full variable domain (outside the CDR3, taken from reference TRBV9 and TRBJ1-5): DSGVTQTPKHLITATGQRVTLRCSPRSGDLSVYWYQQSLDQGLQFLIQYYNGEERAKGNILERFSAQQFPDLHSELNLSSLELGDSALYFCASSPPGRLRQPQHFGDGTRLSIL.